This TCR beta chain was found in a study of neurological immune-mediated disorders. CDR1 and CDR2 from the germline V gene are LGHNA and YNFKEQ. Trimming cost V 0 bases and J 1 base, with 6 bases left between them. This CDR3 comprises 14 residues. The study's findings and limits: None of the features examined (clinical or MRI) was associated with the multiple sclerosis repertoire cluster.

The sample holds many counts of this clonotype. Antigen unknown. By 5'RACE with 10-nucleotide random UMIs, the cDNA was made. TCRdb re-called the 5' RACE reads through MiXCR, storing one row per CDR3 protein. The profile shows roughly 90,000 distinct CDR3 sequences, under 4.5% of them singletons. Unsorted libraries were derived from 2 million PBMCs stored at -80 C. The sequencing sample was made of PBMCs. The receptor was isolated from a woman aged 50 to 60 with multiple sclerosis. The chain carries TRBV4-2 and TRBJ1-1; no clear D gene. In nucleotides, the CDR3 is TGTGCCAGCAGCCAAGATTACAAGAACACTGAAGCTTTCTTT. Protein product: CASSQDYKNTEAFF.